This T cell receptor beta chain appears in the sequencing data of a study of breast tumors, draining lymph nodes, adjacent tissues. Breast cancer patients provided tissue from their axillary draining lymph nodes. Study-level results: The lymph node origin of tumor T cells was framed as consistent with a hypothesis, not demonstrated. Most tumor T cells seemingly derive from lymph node, then expand in tumor.

TCRdb re-analysed the multiplex PCR reads in MiXCR, keeping a single row per CDR3 protein. The repertoire holds roughly 110,000 distinct CDR3 sequences, with about 31% as singletons. This clonotype was picked up many times. Its antigen remains unknown. The CDR3 spans 15 residues. Germline assignment: CDR1 MNHEY and CDR2 SMNVEV (reference sequence). Trimming took off 5 bases at V and 4 bases at J, with 15 bases between the two ends. Sequenced input: axillary lymph node tissue. V and J are TRBV27 and TRBJ1-5; the D gene is possibly TRBD1 (5 bases). The TCR comes from a female donor with breast cancer. Some clones in this sample may be carry-over from other donors' samples. The CDR3 here is CASSTGTAVNQPQHF. The DNA for the CDR3 is TGTGCCAGCAGTACCGGGACGGCGGTTAATCAGCCCCAGCATTTT.